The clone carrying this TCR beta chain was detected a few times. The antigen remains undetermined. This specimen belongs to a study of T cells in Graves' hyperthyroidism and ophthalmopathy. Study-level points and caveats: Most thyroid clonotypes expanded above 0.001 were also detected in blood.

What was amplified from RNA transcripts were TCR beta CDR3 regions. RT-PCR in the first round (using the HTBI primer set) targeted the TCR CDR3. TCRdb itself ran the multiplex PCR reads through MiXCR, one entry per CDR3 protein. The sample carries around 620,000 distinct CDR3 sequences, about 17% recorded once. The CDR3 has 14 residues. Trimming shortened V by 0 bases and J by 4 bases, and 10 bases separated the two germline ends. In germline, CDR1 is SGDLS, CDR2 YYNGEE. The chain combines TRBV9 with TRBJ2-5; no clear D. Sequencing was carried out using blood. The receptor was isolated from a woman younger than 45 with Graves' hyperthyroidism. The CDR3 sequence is CASSVVGYGETQYF. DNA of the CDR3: TGTGCCAGCAGCGTAGTTGGCTACGGAGAGACCCAGTACTTC.